Following are 11 T cell receptor beta chains from one sample sequenced in a study of post-analysis software for immune sequencing data. Study-wide results and limits: Relative to controls, patients had 4 or 5 TRBV segments at higher frequency, with TRBV5-6, TRBV5-1 and TRBV20-1 among these.

These receptors have no identified antigens. Prepared libraries of TCR beta cDNA carried unique molecular identifiers. TCRdb used MiXCR to reprocess the PCR reads, holding one entry per CDR3 protein. The data contain 650,000 to 850,000 distinct CDR3 sequences, approximately 53% of them singletons. The specimen was blood. The receptors here all came from a girl aged 5 to 17 with multiple sclerosis.

The chain uses TRBV29-1 and TRBJ2-4, with D perhaps matching TRBD2 (5 bases). The last part of the DNA fits TRBJ2-7 better; the J call may be wrong. This CDR3 has 14 residues. Germline V CDR1 and CDR2: SQVTM, ANQGSEA. The CDR3 loop is CSVARAVRTYEQYF. The CDR3 nucleotides are TGCAGCGTTGCTCGAGCGGTGCGAACCTACGAGCAGTACTTC.

The chain couples TRBV15 to TRBJ1-2, with D uncertain. V was shortened by 0 bases and J by 13 bases, with 12 bases between the two germline ends. The length of the CDR3 is 12 residues. Germline CDR1 reads LNHNV; CDR2 reads YYDKDF (reference sequence). Written as DNA, the CDR3 is TGTGCCACCAGCAGAGAGGCTCGACCGCGCACCTTC. It yields the protein CATSREARPRTF.

There are a few counts of this clonotype. J is TRBJ2-1 and V is TRBV4-2; 16 nucleotides match TRBD2. Germline lookup yields CDR1 LGHNA and CDR2 YNFKEQ. The CDR3 extends over 18 amino acids. After removal of 3 bases from V and 8 bases from J, the junction contained 10 bases not matched to a gene. CDR3 sequence reads: CASSQGEGLAGGVDEQFF. CDR3 DNA sequence: TGTGCCAGCAGCCAGGGGGAGGGACTAGCGGGAGGGGTCGATGAGCAGTTCTTC.

The genes are TRBV15 and TRBJ2-5; 10 positions agree with TRBD2. CDR3 length: 17 amino acids. The V gene's germline CDR1 is LNHNV and CDR2 YYDKDF (reference sequence). Unmatched junction bases numbered 6, after V lost 1 base and J lost 1 base. CDR3 nucleotide sequence: TGTGCCACCAGCAGAGTAGCGGGGGGTCCCCTCCAAGAGACCCAGTACTTC. Amino acids: CATSRVAGGPLQETQYF.

This clonotype has just a few counts. The chain couples TRBV15 to TRBJ2-7; D is unresolved. The CDR3 sequence is 12 residues long. The V end lost 0 bases, the J end lost 3 bases, and 3 bases lay between the germline ends. Looked up from germline, CDR1 is LNHNV and CDR2 is YYDKDF (reference sequence). The CDR3 sequence: CATSRDYYEQYF. CDR3 DNA: TGTGCCACCAGCAGAGATTACTACGAGCAGTACTTC.

The gene calls are TRBV20-1 and TRBJ2-7; D is tentatively TRBD1 or TRBD2 (6 bases each). Germline CDR1 is DFQATT and CDR2 is SNEGSKA (reference sequence). The germline V and J ends were trimmed by 6 bases and 7 bases, with 25 bases remaining between them. The CDR3 has 15 residues. The CDR3 nucleotides are TGCAGTGCGCCCCTAGAGGGGGGACCACTGCGGGAGCAGTACTTC. It specifies CSAPLEGGPLREQYF.

The V call is TRBV14, the J call TRBJ2-1; a possible D gene is TRBD1 (5 bases). The CDR3 contains 13 residues. Trimming removed 5 bases at V and 3 bases at J, with 8 bases between. In germline, CDR1 is SGHDN, CDR2 FVKESK. The CDR3 coding sequence is TGTGCCAGCAGCTCAGGGTTCTACAATGAGCAGTTCTTC. The encoded protein is CASSSGFYNEQFF.

This rearrangement joins TRBV19 to TRBJ2-5; maybe TRBD1 (5 bases). V lost 6 bases to trimming and J lost 4 bases, with 18 bases between them. This CDR3 has 15 amino acids. CDR1 is LNHDA, CDR2 SQIVND, per germline (reference sequence). The CDR3 loop is CASSARQHLRETQYF. The CDR3 coding sequence is TGTGCCAGTAGCGCGAGACAGCACCTTCGAGAGACCCAGTACTTC.

This clonotype was observed a handful of times. The V call is TRBV5-1, the J call TRBJ2-6; D is unresolved. The CDR3 length is 14 residues. The germline V gene has CDR1 SGHRS and CDR2 YFSETQ. Trimming shortened V by 4 bases and J by 1 base, and 6 bases separated the two germline ends. As DNA, the CDR3 is TGCGCCAGCAGCCAAAAATCTGGGGCCAACGTCCTGACTTTC. Residues: CASSQKSGANVLTF.

The count of this clonotype is one. The rearrangement joins TRBV20-1 to TRBJ2-5; 8 bases are a match to TRBD1. The J call may not be correct, given that the DNA end is closer to TRBJ2-7. Germline CDR1 reads DFQATT; CDR2 reads SNEGSKA (reference sequence). CDR3 size: 13 residues. In DNA form, the CDR3 reads TGCAGTGCCGCCGGACAGGGTGGACACGAGCAGTACTTC. It specifies CSAAGQGGHEQYF.

With regard to this clonotype: The junction shows a germline mismatch at one end, possibly a read error. The CDR3, as DNA: TGTGCCGGCAGCAAATTCACAGATACGCAGTATTTT. Its translation is CAGSKFTDTQYF. The J gene is TRBJ2-3, the V gene TRBV12-3 or TRBV12-4; D uncertain. This CDR3 is built from 12 residues.